This TCR beta chain was recorded in a study of graft-versus-host responses after intestinal transplantation. Study results and caveats: Graft-donor T cell macrochimerism in patients accompanied high graft-versus-host to host-versus-graft clonal ratios in allografts.

The CDR3 consists of 13 residues. CDR1 MGHDK and CDR2 SYGVNS come from the germline V gene. V was cut by 0 bases and J by 11 bases, with 13 bases left in between. Comment on this clone: Its target is not known.

Assay used: immunoSEQ multiplex PCR; TCRdb lists only in-frame clones, some missing. The data contain roughly 36,000 clones, about 95% of them singletons. The specimen comprised unstimulated CD8+ T cells sorted from spleen or lymph node cells, sampled before transplant. The receptor was isolated from a human donor who was the organ donor for an intestinal transplant. The gene calls are TRBV25-1 and TRBJ1-1; no clear D. The CDR3 bases are TGTGCCAGCAGTGAATATTTCTCCGGGAGGGCTTTCTTT. Its translation: CASSEYFSGRAFF.